The rows below give T cell receptor beta chains drawn from one sample of a study of control samples from healthy donors and cancer patients. TCRdb's copy holds only in-frame clones and misses some; the assay was immunoSEQ multiplex PCR. The sample holds about 120,000 clones; about 83% are singletons and the top ten take 9.5% to 13%. Sequencing was done on a sample of blood. The origin of the receptors is a young man in good health. Both conserved end residues are trimmed from each CDR3.

V	J	CDR3
TRBV6-1	TRBJ1-5	ASSEWPGQPQH
TRBV2	TRBJ1-6	ASSGEGPNSPLH
TRBV6-5	TRBJ1-6	ASSYLGESPLH
TRBV6-5	TRBJ1-2	ASELISNYGYT
TRBV3-1/TRBV3-2	TRBJ2-7	ASSDSYEQY
TRBV29-1	TRBJ2-2	SGQGQGSTGELF
TRBV6-5	TRBJ1-4	ASSYSIDGGNEKLF
TRBV25-1	TRBJ2-7	ASSPGGQYYEQY
TRBV6-5	TRBJ1-4	ASRLQGFANEKLF
TRBV12-3/TRBV12-4	TRBJ2-1	ATLPNEQF
TRBV3-1/TRBV3-2	TRBJ2-1	ASSQVGQGALDEQF
TRBV7-2	TRBJ1-6	ASSLNPGGPNSPLH
TRBV7-8	TRBJ2-1	ASTISRGAPPNEQF
TRBV11-2	TRBJ2-7	ASSLDRDSSYEQY
TRBV3-1/TRBV3-2	TRBJ1-2	ASSLRANYGYT
TRBV5-1	TRBJ2-5	ASSLGGGGLETQY
TRBV29-1	TRBJ1-4	SVLGQGEKLF
TRBV6-1	TRBJ1-2	ASSAGQVSANYGYT
TRBV2	TRBJ1-1	ASNPDIPNTEAF
TRBV4-1	TRBJ2-7	ASSHLGYEQY
TRBV27	TRBJ1-1	ASGLERDTEAF
TRBV12-3/TRBV12-4	TRBJ1-1	ASSPDRSTEAF
TRBV6-5	TRBJ1-1	ASSYSPLGKAF
TRBV28	TRBJ1-1	ASSTGGHEAF
TRBV5-4	TRBJ2-3	ASSSRGGEDTQY
TRBV21-1	TRBJ1-5	ASSKEGGERPGGQPQH
TRBV3-1/TRBV3-2	TRBJ1-2	ASSLTGVLYYGYT
TRBV7-8	TRBJ1-5	ASSLQGSQPQH
TRBV19	TRBJ2-1	ASSIGRPTYNEQF
TRBV6-4	TRBJ2-3	ASSPNTGGGGTDTQY
TRBV11-3	TRBJ2-1	ASSIRGAYNSYNEQF
TRBV19	TRBJ2-7	ASSAQSYEQY
TRBV7-8	TRBJ1-1	ASSLALRQGAEAF
TRBV27	TRBJ1-4	ASTIGRGSEKLF
TRBV2	TRBJ2-6	ASSQGSGANVLT
TRBV24-1	TRBJ2-5	ATSEEGQGAFGTQY
TRBV11-1	TRBJ2-2	ASSLAEQTGELF
TRBV2	TRBJ2-1	ASGTSRDNEQF
TRBV6-4	TRBJ1-3	ASSEKGPGNTIY
TRBV5-6	TRBJ1-2	ASILRGAYGYT
TRBV9	TRBJ2-1	ASSVAQGGMFYNEQF
TRBV19	TRBJ1-1	ASSLQGGGNTEAF
TRBV29-1	TRBJ1-2	SAYSSSNYGYT
TRBV5-1	TRBJ1-1	ASSYQNTEAF
TRBV30	TRBJ1-5	AWGVAEGSAQH
TRBV29-1	TRBJ1-1	SVTDPGTEAF
TRBV10-3	TRBJ2-2	AISEEADTGELF
TRBV30	TRBJ1-2	AWTPERGYGYT
TRBV11-2	TRBJ1-2	ASSLEQGNYGYT
TRBV27	TRBJ1-6	ASSTQDNSPLH
TRBV5-8	TRBJ1-5	ASSLFGVLEEPQH
TRBV25-1	TRBJ1-1	ASTLGSGGAAEAF
TRBV20-1	TRBJ2-7	SANIQWEQY
TRBV2	TRBJ2-5	ASSGLAQETQY
TRBV10-3	TRBJ1-5	AISPGTGQGQPQH
TRBV10-1	TRBJ2-1	ASSPHPGGADEQF
TRBV3-1/TRBV3-2	TRBJ1-1	ASSQEGVDEAF
TRBV10-2	TRBJ2-2	ASTLKQGQNTGELF
TRBV5-6	TRBJ1-4	ASSSRHLWTAEGEKLF
TRBV3-1/TRBV3-2	TRBJ1-1	ASSPRPGEAF